A single sample is the source of the 20 T cell receptor beta chains below, sequenced in a study of long-term antiretroviral therapy in people with HIV (dated by TCRdb to the early 2020s). The immunoSEQ hsTCRB v3.0 assay was used at survey level resolution for TRB variable region sequencing. Entries here come from immuneACCESS through TCRdb and include only in-frame sequences with V and J called. Some clones fail to appear in such tables; in the studies checked, an unresolved V gene covers under half of the shortfall, and the cause of the remainder is unknown. The sample records 20,000 to 25,000 clones, almost 85% of which are singletons. The ten largest clonotypes hold about 4.6% of the sample. The specimen comprised unsorted PBMCs, sampled 0.5 years after starting antiretroviral therapy. These receptors all stem from a man younger than 35 with HIV.

V and J are TRBV29-1 and TRBJ2-1, with 7 positions matching TRBD2. The CDR3 length is 13 residues. Germline V lookup: CDR1 SQVTM, CDR2 ANQGSEA. Trimming took 5 bases from V and 6 from J; bases not matched to a gene: 7. The chain's CDR3 is CSVLWGGGNEQFF. The CDR3 nucleotides read TGCAGCGTTCTCTGGGGGGGAGGCAATGAGCAGTTCTTC.

The chain couples TRBV28 to TRBJ1-5; D possibly corresponds to TRBD1 (6 bases). The germline CDR1 and CDR2 sequences are MDHEN and SYDVKM. Trimming removed 6 bases from V and 2 bases from J, with 14 bases in between. The CDR3 covers 15 residues. CDR3 sequence: CASRPAGVGNQPQHF. The CDR3 DNA sequence: TGTGCCAGCAGACCGGCAGGGGTGGGCAATCAGCCCCAGCATTTT.

This chain connects TRBV5-6 to TRBJ2-3; D is unclear. The V end was cut by 0 bases, the J end by 5 bases, with 4 bases between. The CDR3 is made up of 12 amino acids. Germline CDR1 and CDR2: SGHDT and YYEEEE. The CDR3 DNA sequence: TGTGCCAGCAGCTTGGGGGTAGATACGCAGTATTTT. This sequence encodes CASSLGVDTQYF.

This clone was observed a few times. V is TRBV19 and J is TRBJ2-2; D might be TRBD2 (5 bases). V was shortened by 3 bases and J by 0 bases, with 11 bases between the two germline ends. Germline CDR1 LNHDA, CDR2 SQIVND (reference sequence). The CDR3 totals 16 residues. CDR3 coding DNA: TGTGCCAGTAGTATTGGCGGGCCAGCGAACACCGGGGAGCTGTTTTTT. It yields the protein CASSIGGPANTGELFF.

J is TRBJ2-5 and V is TRBV9; D is undetermined. Trimming took off 0 bases at V and 3 bases at J, with 6 bases between the two ends. The CDR3 contains 13 residues. The germline gives CDR1 SGDLS, CDR2 YYNGEE. CDR3 coding DNA: TGTGCCAGCAGCGTAGGTTTAAAAGAGACCCAGTACTTC. Translation gives CASSVGLKETQYF.

The chain carries TRBV27 and TRBJ2-7; TRBD2 might be the D (5 bases). Trimming pared 4 bases from V and 3 bases from J, leaving 16 bases between. There are 15 residues in the CDR3. Germline values: CDR1 MNHEY, CDR2 SMNVEV (reference sequence). The CDR3 DNA sequence: TGTGCCAGCAGTTCCCCGGGTCATGGAGGCTACGAGCAGTACTTC. This codes for CASSSPGHGGYEQYF.

The V call is TRBV20-1, the J call TRBJ1-2; 7 bases are shared with TRBD1. With 5 bases clipped from V and 4 bases from J, the junction kept 1 base outside the gene matches. CDR1 is DFQATT and CDR2 is SNEGSKA in the germline V gene (reference sequence). The CDR3 length is 11 residues. CDR3 region: CSAAGGYGYTF. The CDR3 bases are TGCAGTGCTGCAGGGGGCTATGGCTACACCTTC.

The V and J genes are TRBV7-2 and TRBJ1-5; 9 nucleotides line up with TRBD1. V lost 1 base and J lost 5; bases outside the gene matches: 3. The CDR3 is 15 residues long. The V gene's germline CDR1 is SGHTA and CDR2 FQGNSA. This CDR3 reads CASSLGTGVYQPQHF. The CDR3 bases are TGTGCCAGCAGCTTAGGGACAGGGGTGTATCAGCCCCAGCATTTT.

This clone was detected a few times. This chain links TRBV21-1 with TRBJ2-5. TRBV21-1 is tagged as a pseudogene. The length of the CDR3 is 16 residues. The CDR3 reads CASSLKRSEKQETQYF. The CDR3 DNA follows: TGTGCCAGCAGCTTAAAAAGGTCCGAAAAACAAGAGACCCAGTACTTC.

This clone has more than one count but fewer than ten. This chain uses TRBV10-3 with TRBJ1-3, with TRBD1 identical over 8 bases. Losses at the gene ends were 8 bases for V and 6 bases for J; bases not matched to a gene: 6. The CDR3 is made up of 13 amino acids. Germline assignment: CDR1 ENHRY and CDR2 SYGVKD. The CDR3 nucleotides are TGTGCCATCCTACAGGGGGTTGAAAACACCATATATTTT. This translates into CAILQGVENTIYF.

The gene calls are TRBV5-1 and TRBJ1-6; D is perhaps TRBD1 (6 bases). CDR1 and CDR2 from the germline V gene are SGHRS and YFSETQ. Between the trimmed V and J ends, which lost 0 bases and 7 bases, there was a span of 11 bases. The CDR3 contains 15 residues. CDR3 sequence: CASSLGATGNSPLHF. For the CDR3, the DNA is TGCGCCAGCAGCTTGGGGGCGACAGGAAATTCACCCCTCCACTTT.

This chain joins TRBV7-9 and TRBJ1-3; D is ambiguous. The CDR3 covers 15 residues. The V gene lost 3 bases and the J gene lost 2 bases, with 11 bases spanning the gap. Germline V gives CDR1 SEHNR, CDR2 FQNEAQ (reference sequence). The CDR3 region has the DNA TGTGCCAGCAGCTTCGATGGCAGAGCTGGAAACACCATATATTTT. Its protein is CASSFDGRAGNTIYF.

This sequence joins TRBV14 and TRBJ2-5, with 10 bases identical to TRBD2. The CDR3 extends over 14 amino acids. The junction had 3 bases not matched to a gene; V was cut back by 4 bases and J by 4 bases. CDR1 and CDR2 (germline): SGHDN, FVKESK. The DNA for the CDR3 is TGTGCCAGCAGCCCCTGGACTAGCGGAGAGACCCAGTACTTC. Residues: CASSPWTSGETQYF.

A note on this clone: At the DNA level, this CDR3 is encoded by other sequences in the same sample as well. The chain combines TRBV29-1 with TRBJ2-1; TRBD1 might be the D (6 bases). V was clipped by 2 bases and J by 8 bases, with 10 bases between them. Germline-derived CDR1 and CDR2 are SQVTM and ANQGSEA. The CDR3 totals 12 residues. The CDR3 protein is CSVEQGFDEQFF. CDR3 nucleotides: TGCAGCGTTGAACAGGGGTTCGATGAGCAGTTCTTC.

V usage is TRBV19 and J usage is TRBJ1-3; 7 nucleotides match TRBD1. Trimming took 4 bases from V and 4 from J; bases not matched to a gene: 7. This CDR3 comprises 15 residues. Germline V CDR1 and CDR2: LNHDA, SQIVND (reference sequence). The CDR3 sequence: CASSTSGTAGNTIYF. Here the CDR3 DNA reads TGTGCCAGTAGTACCTCCGGGACAGCCGGAAACACCATATATTTT.

CDR3 coding DNA: TGTGCCAGCTCACCACAGGGTCTGAACACTGAAGCTTTCTTT. This codes for CASSPQGLNTEAFF. The rearrangement links TRBV18 to TRBJ1-1, with D hard to call. Germline assignment: CDR1 KGHSH and CDR2 LQKENI. The CDR3 extends over 14 amino acids. Trimming stripped 1 base from V and 0 bases from J, with 6 bases between.

This chain connects TRBV5-6 to TRBJ2-1; 7 nucleotides agree with TRBD1. J gave up 4 bases and V 4 bases, and 8 bases lay outside the gene matches. This CDR3 spans 15 amino acids. Germline CDR1 reads SGHDT; CDR2 reads YYEEEE. The CDR3 sequence is CASSPLQTGYNEQFF. CDR3 nucleotide sequence: TGTGCCAGCAGCCCTCTGCAGACAGGGTACAATGAGCAGTTCTTC.

The chain uses TRBV7-2 and TRBJ2-7; 14 bases are shared with TRBD2. The germline gives CDR1 SGHTA, CDR2 FQGNSA. There are 19 residues in the CDR3. V lost 1 base to trimming and J lost 5 bases; unmatched junction nucleotides: 13. The CDR3 bases are TGTGCCAGCAGCTTAGACGGACTAGCGGGAGGAACTCTCAGGGACGAGCAGTACTTC. Its protein is CASSLDGLAGGTLRDEQYF.

This clone occurred a few times. The genes are TRBV2 and TRBJ2-7; D is unclear. There are 13 residues in the CDR3. Trimming left V 1 base short and J 7 bases short, with 11 bases between. In germline, CDR1 is SNHLY, CDR2 FYNNEI. The CDR3 loop reads CASSEGGSSEQYF. The CDR3 region has the DNA TGTGCCAGCAGTGAAGGCGGCAGCTCAGAGCAGTACTTC. The full variable domain, with the rest looked up from reference TRBV2 and TRBJ2-7, is EPEVTQTPSHQVTQMGQEVILRCVPISNHLYFYWYRQILGQKVEFLVSFYNNEISEKSEIFDDQFSVERPDGSNFTLKIRSTKLEDSAMYFCASSEGGSSEQYFGPGTRLTVT.

The rearrangement joins TRBV5-6 to TRBJ1-4, with a weak D call TRBD1 (5 bases). The CDR3 covers 14 residues. Trimming took 2 bases from V and 6 from J, leaving 11 bases between them. Germline V gene lookup returns CDR1 SGHDT and CDR2 YYEEEE. Written as DNA, the CDR3 is TGTGCCAGCAGCTTAGTGGGGCTTGATGAAAAACTGTTTTTT. Protein sequence: CASSLVGLDEKLFF.